A single sample is the source of the 14 T cell receptor beta chains below, sequenced in a study of CD8+ T cells in alopecia areata. TCR sequencing used cDNA made by reverse transcription of extracted RNA. The repertoire was sequenced with immunoSEQ multiplex PCR; TCRdb's copy has only in-frame clones and lacks some. The repertoire has around 120,000 clones, about 50% of them found once; the top ten carry about 11%. Sequencing was performed on NKG2D-low CD8+ T cells sorted from blood. These receptors were taken from a human donor with alopecia areata.

This clone occurred a few times. Other DNA sequences in this specimen translate into the identical CDR3. This sequence joins TRBV27 and TRBJ2-7; D is unclear. The CDR3 has 11 residues. Germline values: CDR1 MNHEY, CDR2 SMNVEV (reference sequence). Trimming removed 4 bases from V and 2 bases from J, with 3 bases in between. The CDR3, as DNA: TGTGCCAGCAGTTCTACCTACGAGCAGTACTTC. Translating it yields CASSSTYEQYF.

The rearrangement links TRBV5-6 to TRBJ1-1; possibly TRBD1 for D (5 bases). The length of the CDR3 is 12 residues. Germline V CDR1 and CDR2: SGHDT, YYEEEE. V lost 0 bases and J lost 10, with 10 bases in between. For the CDR3, the DNA is TGTGCCAGCAGCTTGGGGCAGGGCGCAGCTTTCTTT. Its protein is CASSLGQGAAFF.

This clone has a handful of counts. The J gene is TRBJ2-5, the V gene TRBV29-1; D is perhaps TRBD1 (6 bases). The germline CDR1 and CDR2 sequences are SQVTM and ANQGSEA. Deletions cut 4 bases from V and 2 bases from J, with 20 bases between. The CDR3 consists of 16 residues. CDR3 loop: CSVVAGEASAQETQYF. The CDR3 coding sequence is TGCAGCGTTGTAGCAGGGGAAGCGTCGGCTCAAGAGACCCAGTACTTC.

The chain links TRBV29-1 to TRBJ2-3, with a tentative D call TRBD1 (6 bases). This CDR3 region has 14 residues. Trimming removed 5 bases at V and 5 bases at J, with 17 bases between. Per germline, CDR1 SQVTM and CDR2 ANQGSEA. The CDR3: CSVPRQVEEDTQYF. DNA of the CDR3: TGCAGCGTTCCTAGACAGGTGGAAGAAGATACGCAGTATTTT.

This clone was observed a few times. The CDR3 spells CSVVYSGDLQETQYF. The DNA for the CDR3 is TGCAGCGTTGTATATTCAGGAGACCTCCAAGAGACCCAGTACTTC. The gene calls are TRBV29-1 and TRBJ2-5; D remains unclear. Trimming stripped 4 bases from V and 1 base from J, with 16 bases between. Germline loops: CDR1 SQVTM, CDR2 ANQGSEA. The CDR3 is 15 residues long.

This chain uses TRBV29-1 with TRBJ2-7, with 8 nucleotides matching TRBD2. Per germline, CDR1 SQVTM and CDR2 ANQGSEA. The CDR3 contains 17 residues. Trimming took 6 bases from V and 0 from J; bases not matched to a gene: 16. The CDR3 bases are TGCAGCGTGACCGGGACTAGTCCTACCCTCAGCTCCTACGAGCAGTACTTC. As protein: CSVTGTSPTLSSYEQYF.

As to this clone: Other DNA sequences in this specimen translate into the identical CDR3. This chain links TRBV29-1 with TRBJ2-2, with D perhaps given as TRBD1 or TRBD2 (5 bases each). The CDR3 extends over 14 amino acids. The V and J ends lost 6 bases and 3 bases respectively, with 14 bases between them. Germline V CDR1 and CDR2: SQVTM, ANQGSEA. CDR3 protein: CSVERRGDTGELFF. CDR3 DNA: TGCAGCGTGGAACGAAGGGGAGACACCGGGGAGCTGTTTTTT.

This clone came up a few times. This chain connects TRBV6-6 to TRBJ2-5, with a weak D call TRBD1 (5 bases). The germline gives CDR1 MNHNY, CDR2 SVGAGI (reference sequence). The V and J ends lost 6 bases and 10 bases respectively, with 12 bases between them. CDR3 length equals 11 residues. The CDR3 loop is CASSATEDQYF. CDR3 bases: TGTGCCAGCAGCGCGACAGAGGACCAGTACTTC.

This clone came up once. This sequence joins TRBV9 and TRBJ2-5; D is undetermined. Germline V gene sequence: CDR1 SGDLS, CDR2 YYNGEE. This CDR3 spans 13 amino acids. With 3 bases removed from V and 2 bases from J, the gap between germline ends came to 8 bases. In DNA form, the CDR3 reads TGTGCCAGCAGCGGGTCTTATCAAGAGACCCAGTACTTC. Its translation: CASSGSYQETQYF.

V and J are TRBV27 and TRBJ1-1; a possible D gene is TRBD1 (6 bases). Trimming pared 10 bases from V and 7 bases from J, leaving 16 bases between. The CDR3 loop spans 12 amino acids. CDR1 is MNHEY and CDR2 is SMNVEV in the germline V gene (reference sequence). CDR3 protein: CATRGGENEAFF. In DNA form, the CDR3 reads TGTGCCACCCGAGGGGGGGAGAATGAAGCTTTCTTT.

The rearrangement joins TRBV6-5 to TRBJ2-2, with 7 bases lining up with TRBD2. This CDR3 is 14 amino acids long. CDR1 and CDR2 (germline): MNHEY, SVGAGI. After removal of 7 bases from V and 7 bases from J, the junction contained 9 bases not matched to a gene. The DNA for the CDR3 is TGTGCCAGCATGGAGCGGGACCTCGGCGGGGAGCTGTTTTTT. Its translation is CASMERDLGGELFF.

This clone has more than one count but fewer than ten. The chain uses TRBV30 and TRBJ2-2; TRBD1 matches 8 bases. CDR1 is GTSNPN and CDR2 is SVGIG in the germline V gene (reference sequence). With V trimmed by 2 bases and J by 1 base, 3 bases remained unmatched. The CDR3 covers 15 residues. The DNA for the CDR3 is TGTGCCTGGAGTCGGACAGGGATGAACACCGGGGAGCTGTTTTTT. This translates into CAWSRTGMNTGELFF.

This clone was seen more than once but under ten times. This chain joins TRBV27 and TRBJ1-1, with a weak D call TRBD1 (5 bases). This CDR3 has 16 residues. V dropped 8 bases and J dropped 6 bases, with 25 bases sitting between them. Looked up from germline, CDR1 is MNHEY and CDR2 is SMNVEV (reference sequence). The CDR3 spells CASHLEKPGPRPEAFF. In nucleotides, the CDR3 is TGTGCCAGCCACCTTGAAAAACCGGGACCCAGACCTGAAGCTTTCTTT.

The chain is built from TRBV29-1 and TRBJ2-5; D unclear. The germline gives CDR1 SQVTM, CDR2 ANQGSEA. CDR3 length: 14 amino acids. The V gene lost 0 bases and the J gene lost 5 bases, with 13 bases spanning the gap. The CDR3 is CSVEDSSRQETQYF. In DNA form, the CDR3 reads TGCAGCGTTGAAGATTCATCTCGTCAGGAGACCCAGTACTTC.